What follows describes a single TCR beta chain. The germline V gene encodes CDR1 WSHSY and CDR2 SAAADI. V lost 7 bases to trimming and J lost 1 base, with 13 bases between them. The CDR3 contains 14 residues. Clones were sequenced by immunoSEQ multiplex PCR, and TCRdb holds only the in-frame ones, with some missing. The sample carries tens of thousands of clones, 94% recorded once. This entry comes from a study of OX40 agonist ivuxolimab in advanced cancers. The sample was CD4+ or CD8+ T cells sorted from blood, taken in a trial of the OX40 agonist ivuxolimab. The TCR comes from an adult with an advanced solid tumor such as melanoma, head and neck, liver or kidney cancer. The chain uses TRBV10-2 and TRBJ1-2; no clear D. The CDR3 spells CASTEDGFNYGYTF. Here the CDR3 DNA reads TGCGCCAGCACCGAGGACGGATTTAACTATGGCTACACCTTC.